Below, 13 T cell receptor beta chains from the same sample are listed, as sequenced in a study of blood T cell repertoires in COVID-19. Profiling relied on immunoSEQ multiplex PCR, and the TCRdb table lists in-frame clones only, not all of them. The repertoire holds a few hundred thousand clones, with around 89% as singletons. The sequenced sample consisted of peripheral blood. Receptor source: a man aged 25-45 years with acute or convalescent COVID-19.

The chain employs TRBV18 and TRBJ1-1, with 10 bases fitting TRBD1. The germline V gene encodes CDR1 KGHSH and CDR2 LQKENI. V trimming: 1 base; J trimming: 5 bases; junction bases outside the gene matches: 10. This CDR3 spans 17 amino acids. The CDR3 reads CASSPRQSDRGRTEAFF. The CDR3 nucleotides are TGTGCCAGCTCACCACGCCAGTCTGACAGGGGGCGGACTGAAGCTTTCTTT.

This clone has just one count. The chain links TRBV3-1 (or the pseudogene TRBV3-2) to TRBJ2-5; TRBD2 aligns across 7 bases. V lost 1 base, J lost 6 bases, and 20 bases stayed unmatched. CDR3 size: 19 residues. Germline V gene sequence: CDR1 LGHDT, CDR2 YNNKEL (reference sequence). Here the CDR3 DNA reads TGTGCCAGCAGCCAAGTGGTCCCCAGCGGGGCGGCATCAGGGAAGACCCAGTACTTC. It codes for CASSQVVPSGAASGKTQYF.

The V call is TRBV5-1, the J call TRBJ2-3; 10 bases match TRBD2. With 5 bases clipped from V and 4 bases from J, the junction kept 7 bases outside the gene matches. This CDR3 is built from 15 residues. Germline V gene data show CDR1 as SGHRS and CDR2 as YFSETQ. The DNA of the CDR3 is TGCGCCAGCAGACCCAGCGGGGGGGCGGCAGATACGCAGTATTTT. It codes for CASRPSGGAADTQYF.

J is TRBJ2-2 and V is TRBV12-5; D may be TRBD2 (6 bases). This CDR3 has 15 residues. Germline lookup yields CDR1 LGHNT and CDR2 FRNRAP. The ends were cut back, 3 bases at V and 4 bases at J, with 12 bases in the middle. DNA for the CDR3: TGTGCTAGTGGTTTCCCGGAGGGGACCACCGGGGAGCTGTTTTTT. Protein: CASGFPEGTTGELFF.

The CDR3, as DNA: TGTGCCAGCAGCCCGAGGGGAGGGCTGTATGGCTACACCTTC. Translated: CASSPRGGLYGYTF. This chain connects TRBV28 to TRBJ1-2; D might be TRBD1 (5 bases). CDR1 and CDR2 (germline): MDHEN, SYDVKM. The CDR3 runs to 14 residues. V dropped 6 bases and J dropped 5 bases, with 16 bases sitting between them.

J is TRBJ1-1 and V is TRBV7-3; 8 positions agree with TRBD1. V was pared by 5 bases and J by 3 bases, with 8 bases of the junction left unmatched. CDR3 length equals 15 residues. Germline V gene sequence: CDR1 SGHTA, CDR2 FQGTGA. For the CDR3, the DNA is TGTGCCAGCAGCCCACGCCCGACAGGGGACACTGAAGCTTTCTTT. Its protein product is CASSPRPTGDTEAFF.

The chain employs TRBV19 and TRBJ1-1; TRBD1 matches 9 bases. Germline assignment: CDR1 LNHDA and CDR2 SQIVND (reference sequence). The CDR3 sequence is 16 residues long. Losses at the gene ends were 6 bases for V and 3 bases for J; bases not matched to a gene: 11. The CDR3 bases are TGTGCCAGTAGAGTAGGGACAGGGACGGGTGACACTGAAGCTTTCTTT. It encodes CASRVGTGTGDTEAFF.

This chain connects TRBV19 to TRBJ1-2, with 7 bases fitting TRBD1. CDR1 and CDR2 from the germline V gene are LNHDA and SQIVND (reference sequence). The CDR3 has 14 residues. With 5 bases clipped from V and 14 bases from J, the junction kept 17 bases outside the gene matches. The chain's CDR3 is CASSPTGASGGNTF. CDR3 in DNA: TGTGCCAGTAGTCCTACAGGGGCCTCTGGTGGTAATACCTTC.

The rearrangement joins TRBV11-2 to TRBJ2-5; no firm D call. Trimming left V 1 base short and J 5 bases short, with 8 bases between. The germline CDR1 and CDR2 sequences are SGHAT and FQNNGV. The CDR3 is 13 amino acids. CDR3 in amino acids: CASSLGYGETQYF. CDR3 nucleotide sequence: TGTGCCAGCAGCTTAGGTTACGGGGAGACCCAGTACTTC.

The rearrangement links TRBV18 to TRBJ1-4; 7 positions agree with TRBD1. The CDR3 covers 14 residues. Trimming removed 3 bases from V and 4 bases from J; junction bases left unmatched: 2. Looked up from germline, CDR1 is KGHSH and CDR2 is LQKENI. For the CDR3, the DNA is TGTGCCAGCTCACCGGGACAGAGTAATGAAAAACTGTTTTTT. This sequence encodes CASSPGQSNEKLFF.

V is TRBV5-6 and J is TRBJ1-3, with 8 bases identical to TRBD1. This CDR3 has 15 residues. J gave up 4 bases and V 7 bases, and 10 bases lay outside the gene matches. The V gene's germline CDR1 is SGHDT and CDR2 YYEEEE. The CDR3 loop is CASGARRTGGNTIYF. CDR3 sequence (DNA): TGTGCCAGCGGGGCTAGAAGGACAGGGGGAAACACCATATATTTT.

The chain couples TRBV4-1 to TRBJ1-2, with 8 bases lining up with TRBD1. Unmatched junction bases numbered 9, after V lost 0 bases and J lost 0 bases. This CDR3 region has 18 residues. Germline CDR1 MGHRA, CDR2 YSYEKL. CDR3 nucleotides: TGCGCCAGCAGCCAAGACGGTAGGACAGGGTGGGCTAACTATGGCTACACCTTC. Its protein is CASSQDGRTGWANYGYTF.

The V gene is TRBV7-3, the J gene TRBJ2-3; 9 bases align to TRBD2. This CDR3 has 19 residues. Germline CDR1 is SGHTA and CDR2 is FQGTGA. The V segment lost 0 bases and the J segment 3 bases; nucleotides outside the gene matches: 13. The CDR3 loop is CASSLTFSVSGGGTDTQYF. The CDR3 DNA follows: TGTGCCAGCAGCTTAACTTTTTCAGTTAGCGGGGGTGGGACAGATACGCAGTATTTT.